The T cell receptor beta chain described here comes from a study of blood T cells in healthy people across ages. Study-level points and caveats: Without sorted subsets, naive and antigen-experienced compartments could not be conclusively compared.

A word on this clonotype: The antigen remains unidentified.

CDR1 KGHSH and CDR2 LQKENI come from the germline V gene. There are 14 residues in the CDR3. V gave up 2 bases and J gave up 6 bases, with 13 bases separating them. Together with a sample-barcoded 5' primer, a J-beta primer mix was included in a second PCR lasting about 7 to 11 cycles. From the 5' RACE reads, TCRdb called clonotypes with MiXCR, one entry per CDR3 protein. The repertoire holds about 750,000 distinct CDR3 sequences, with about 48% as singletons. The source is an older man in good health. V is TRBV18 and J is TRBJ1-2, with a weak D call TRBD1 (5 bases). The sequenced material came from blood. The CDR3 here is CASSPRGVIDGYTF. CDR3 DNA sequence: TGTGCCAGCTCACCAAGGGGAGTGATAGATGGCTACACCTTC.